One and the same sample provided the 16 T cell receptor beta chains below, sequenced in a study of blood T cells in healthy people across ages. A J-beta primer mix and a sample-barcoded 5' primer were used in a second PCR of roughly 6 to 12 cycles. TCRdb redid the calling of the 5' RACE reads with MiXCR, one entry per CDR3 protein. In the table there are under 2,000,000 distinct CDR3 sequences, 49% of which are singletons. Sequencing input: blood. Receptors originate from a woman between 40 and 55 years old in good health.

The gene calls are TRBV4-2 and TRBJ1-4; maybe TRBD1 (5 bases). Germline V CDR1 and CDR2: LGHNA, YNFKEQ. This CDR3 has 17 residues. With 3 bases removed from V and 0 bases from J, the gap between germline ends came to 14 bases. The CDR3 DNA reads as TGTGCCAGCAGCCAGACTTCAACAGGTGCAACTAATGAAAAACTGTTTTTT. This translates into CASSQTSTGATNEKLFF.

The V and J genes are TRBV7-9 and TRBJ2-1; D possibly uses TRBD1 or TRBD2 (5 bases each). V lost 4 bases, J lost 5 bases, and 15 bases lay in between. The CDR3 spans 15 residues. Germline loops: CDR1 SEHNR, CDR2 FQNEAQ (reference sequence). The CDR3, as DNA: TGTGCCAGCAGCTCGCACGACCGGGACCACAATGAGCAGTTCTTC. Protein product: CASSSHDRDHNEQFF.

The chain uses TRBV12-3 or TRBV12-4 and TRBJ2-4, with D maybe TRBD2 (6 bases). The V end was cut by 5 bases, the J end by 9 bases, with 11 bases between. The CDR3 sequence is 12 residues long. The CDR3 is CASSQLEGIQYF. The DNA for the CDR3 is TGTGCCAGCAGTCAGTTGGAGGGCATTCAGTACTTC.

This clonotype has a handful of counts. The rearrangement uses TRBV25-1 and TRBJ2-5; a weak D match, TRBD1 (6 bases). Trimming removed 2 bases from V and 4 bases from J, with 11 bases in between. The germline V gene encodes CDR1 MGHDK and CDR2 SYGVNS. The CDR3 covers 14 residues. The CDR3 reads CASSEGQSLETQYF. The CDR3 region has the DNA TGTGCCAGCAGTGAAGGACAGTCTCTAGAGACCCAGTACTTC.

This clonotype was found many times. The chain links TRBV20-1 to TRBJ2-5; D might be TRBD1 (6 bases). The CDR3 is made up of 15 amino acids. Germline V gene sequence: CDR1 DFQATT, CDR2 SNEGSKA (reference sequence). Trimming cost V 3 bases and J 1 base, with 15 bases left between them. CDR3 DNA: TGCAGTGCTAGTTCGGACAGCGGCACCCAAGAGACCCAGTACTTC. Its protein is CSASSDSGTQETQYF.

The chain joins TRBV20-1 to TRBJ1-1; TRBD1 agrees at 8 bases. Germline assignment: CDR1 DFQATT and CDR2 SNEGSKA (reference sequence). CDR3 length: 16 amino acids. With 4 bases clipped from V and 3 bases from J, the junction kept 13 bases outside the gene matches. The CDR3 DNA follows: TGCAGTGCTAAATCTGGTGACAGGGGATATGACACTGAAGCTTTCTTT. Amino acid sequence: CSAKSGDRGYDTEAFF.

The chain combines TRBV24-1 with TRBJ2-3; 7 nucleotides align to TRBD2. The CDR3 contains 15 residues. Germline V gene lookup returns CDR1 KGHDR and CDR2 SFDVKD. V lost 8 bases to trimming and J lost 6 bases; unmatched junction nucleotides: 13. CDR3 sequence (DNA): TGTGCCACCACCGACGGGGGGACTCCGGACGATACGCAGTATTTT. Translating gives CATTDGGTPDDTQYF.

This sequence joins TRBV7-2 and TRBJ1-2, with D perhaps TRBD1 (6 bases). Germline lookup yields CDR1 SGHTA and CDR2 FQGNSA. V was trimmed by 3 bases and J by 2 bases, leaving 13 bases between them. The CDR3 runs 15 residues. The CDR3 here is CASSFGTYANYGYTF. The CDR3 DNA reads TGTGCCAGCAGCTTCGGGACATACGCAAACTATGGCTACACCTTC.

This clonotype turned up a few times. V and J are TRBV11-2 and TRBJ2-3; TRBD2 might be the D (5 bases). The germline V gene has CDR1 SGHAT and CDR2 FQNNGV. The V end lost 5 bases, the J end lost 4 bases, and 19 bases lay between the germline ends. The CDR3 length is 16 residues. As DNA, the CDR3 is TGTGCCAGCAGCAGCTTAACAAGGACTTGGGCAGATACGCAGTATTTT. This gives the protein CASSSLTRTWADTQYF.

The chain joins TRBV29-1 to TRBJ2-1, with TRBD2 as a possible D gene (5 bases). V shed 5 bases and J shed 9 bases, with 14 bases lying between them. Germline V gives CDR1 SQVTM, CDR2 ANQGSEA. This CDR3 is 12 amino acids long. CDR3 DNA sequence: TGCAGCGTTCTGCCACAAGGGAGTGAGCAGTTCTTC. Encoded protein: CSVLPQGSEQFF.

The CDR3 loop reads CASTDSLTDTQYF. The CDR3 nucleotides read TGTGCCAGCACGGACAGCCTCACAGATACGCAGTATTTT. The rearrangement uses TRBV7-9 and TRBJ2-3, with TRBD1 as a possible D gene (6 bases). CDR1 is SEHNR, CDR2 FQNEAQ, per germline (reference sequence). This CDR3 region has 13 residues. Between the trimmed V and J ends, which lost 7 bases and 2 bases, there was a span of 10 bases.

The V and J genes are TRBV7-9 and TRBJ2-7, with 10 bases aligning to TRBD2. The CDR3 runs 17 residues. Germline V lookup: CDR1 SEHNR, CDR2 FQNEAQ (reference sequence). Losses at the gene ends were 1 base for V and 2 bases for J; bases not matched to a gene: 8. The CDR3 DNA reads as TGTGCCAGCAGCTTAGGGGCCTCTAGCGGGGGTGCCTACGAGCAGTACTTC. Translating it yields CASSLGASSGGAYEQYF.

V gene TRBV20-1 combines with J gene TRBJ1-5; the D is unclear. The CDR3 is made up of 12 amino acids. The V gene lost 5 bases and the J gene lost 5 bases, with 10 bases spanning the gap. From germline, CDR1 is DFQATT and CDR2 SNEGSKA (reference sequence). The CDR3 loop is CSAQGPYQPQHF. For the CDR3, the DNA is TGCAGTGCTCAAGGACCCTATCAGCCCCAGCATTTT.

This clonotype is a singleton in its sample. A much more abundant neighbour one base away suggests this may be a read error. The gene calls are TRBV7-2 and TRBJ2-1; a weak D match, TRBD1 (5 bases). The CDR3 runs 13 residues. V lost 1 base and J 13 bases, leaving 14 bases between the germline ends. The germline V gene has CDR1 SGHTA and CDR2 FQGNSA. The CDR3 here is CASSLVREETQFF. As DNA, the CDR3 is TGTGCCAGCAGCTTAGTCAGGGAAGAGACCCAGTTCTTC.

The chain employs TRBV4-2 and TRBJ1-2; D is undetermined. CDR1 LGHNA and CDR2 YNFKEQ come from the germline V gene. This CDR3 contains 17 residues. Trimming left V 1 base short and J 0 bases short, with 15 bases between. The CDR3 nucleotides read TGTGCCAGCAGCCAAGTCGCTCAGGCAGCTTCTAACTATGGCTACACCTTC. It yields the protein CASSQVAQAASNYGYTF.

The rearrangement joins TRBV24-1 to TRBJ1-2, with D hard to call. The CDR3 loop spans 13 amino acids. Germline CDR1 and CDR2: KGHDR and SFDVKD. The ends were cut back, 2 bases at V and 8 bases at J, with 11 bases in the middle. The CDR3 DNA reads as TGTGCCACCAGTGATTACCGTAAGGGCGGCTACACCTTC. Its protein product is CATSDYRKGGYTF.